A single sample gave rise to the 9 T cell receptor beta chains below, sequenced in a study of T cells in Graves' hyperthyroidism and ophthalmopathy. Amplification yielded TCR beta CDR3 regions, with RNA transcripts as the source. TCR CDR3 regions were first amplified by RT-PCR with HTBI primers. MiXCR was run by TCRdb on the multiplex PCR reads, yielding one entry per CDR3 protein. The sample includes roughly 380,000 distinct CDR3 sequences, less than 20% of them seen just once. Material: blood. Source of these receptors: a woman aged 40 to 55 with Graves' ophthalmopathy.

This clonotype was observed at least ten times. Written as DNA, the CDR3 is TGTGCCAGTAGTATGGGACCTCGGTCCTACGAGCAGTACTTC. Protein sequence: CASSMGPRSYEQYF. V gene TRBV19 combines with J gene TRBJ2-7; D possibly matches TRBD1 or TRBD2 (5 bases each). The germline gives CDR1 LNHDA, CDR2 SQIVND (reference sequence). There are 14 residues in the CDR3. Trimming took 3 bases from V and 1 from J, leaving 10 bases between them.

At least ten counts were recorded for this clonotype. The chain is built from TRBV28 and TRBJ2-4; possible D gene TRBD1, 7 bases. CDR3 size: 15 residues. Germline lookup yields CDR1 MDHEN and CDR2 SYDVKM. V lost 8 bases to trimming and J lost 7 bases, with 21 bases between them. The CDR3 nucleotides read TGTGCCAGCGGAGGGACAGTGGGGGGCTTGAACATTCAGTACTTC. Encoded protein: CASGGTVGGLNIQYF.

The rearrangement links TRBV9 to TRBJ2-1, with 7 bases aligning to TRBD2. Trimming at V came to 6 bases and at J to 7 bases, leaving 10 bases not matched to a gene. CDR3 length: 14 residues. Germline CDR1 SGDLS, CDR2 YYNGEE. CDR3 protein: CASNLGGGVNEQFF. CDR3 in DNA: TGTGCCAGCAACCTTGGGGGGGGGGTAAATGAGCAGTTCTTC. The full variable domain, in which reference TRBV9 and TRBJ2-1 provide the parts outside the CDR3, is DSGVTQTPKHLITATGQRVTLRCSPRSGDLSVYWYQQSLDQGLQFLIQYYNGEERAKGNILERFSAQQFPDLHSELNLSSLELGDSALYFCASNLGGGVNEQFFGPGTRLTVL.

The chain recombines TRBV12-3 or TRBV12-4 with TRBJ1-2; unclear D gene. V lost 6 bases and J 0 bases, leaving 11 bases between the germline ends. This CDR3 spans 14 amino acids. The CDR3 loop is CASSPDGPNYGYTF. For the CDR3, the DNA is TGTGCCAGCAGCCCGGACGGACCTAACTATGGCTACACCTTC.

This clonotype was seen many times. CDR3 sequence reads: CASTKDGGDGELFF. The DNA for the CDR3 is TGTGCCAGCACCAAGGACGGGGGTGACGGGGAGCTGTTTTTT. The V and J genes are TRBV12-3 or TRBV12-4 and TRBJ2-2; possible D gene TRBD2, 6 bases. Trimming cost V 7 bases and J 7 bases, with 16 bases left between them. The CDR3 spans 14 residues.

This clonotype was counted ten times or more. This chain connects TRBV7-2 to TRBJ1-5, with D unclear. Trimming shortened V by 2 bases and J by 0 bases, and 8 bases separated the two germline ends. The CDR3 has 15 residues. Germline V gene data show CDR1 as SGHTA and CDR2 as FQGNSA. CDR3 protein: CASSLSHDSNQPQHF. DNA for the CDR3: TGTGCCAGCAGCTTATCTCACGATAGCAATCAGCCCCAGCATTTT. The whole variable domain, remainder taken from reference TRBV7-2 and TRBJ1-5, is GAGVSQSPSNKVTEKGKDVELRCDPISGHTALYWYRQSLGQGLEFLIYFQGNSAPDKSGLPSDRFSAERTGGSVSTLTIQRTQQEDSAVYLCASSLSHDSNQPQHFGDGTRLSIL.

Concerning this clonotype: A much larger clone is a single base away; this may be a read error. The J gene is TRBJ1-5, the V gene TRBV6-1, with a possible D match to TRBD1 (6 bases). The V gene's germline CDR1 is MNHNS and CDR2 SASEGT. The CDR3 has 14 amino acids. Written as DNA, the CDR3 is TGTGCCAGCAGCCTCGGACAGTTCAATCAGCCCCAGCTTTTT. This gives the protein CASSLGQFNQPQLF.

This clonotype was picked up many times. This rearrangement joins TRBV20-1 to TRBJ2-7, with 7 bases fitting TRBD2. Germline V CDR1 and CDR2: DFQATT, SNEGSKA (reference sequence). Trimming at V came to 4 bases and at J to 0 bases, leaving 6 bases not matched to a gene. CDR3 length: 14 amino acids. The CDR3 here is CSAKGLPGSYEQYF. The CDR3 coding sequence is TGCAGTGCTAAGGGACTACCTGGCTCCTACGAGCAGTACTTC.

This clonotype was detected ten times or more. V is TRBV6-5 and J is TRBJ1-1, with TRBD1 identical over 9 bases. With 6 bases clipped from V and 5 bases from J, the junction kept 7 bases outside the gene matches. CDR1 is MNHEY, CDR2 SVGAGI, per germline. This CDR3 region has 14 residues. The CDR3 nucleotides are TGTGCCAGCAGCAGACAGGGGGTAGCTACTGAAGCTTTCTTT. It translates to CASSRQGVATEAFF.